These T cell receptor beta chains were read from a single sample in a study of low-dose radiotherapy and immunotherapy resistance in tumors. A single record per CDR3 protein comes from TCRdb applying MiXCR to the reads. Of 54,000 or so distinct CDR3 sequences in the sample, roughly a quarter were seen once. The sample in question was PBMCs, obtained before treatment. Source of these receptors: a male donor with prostate cancer. CDR3s include the opening cysteine and the closing phenylalanine or tryptophan. A D gene is named only where the DNA matches it firmly. Clone size is stated in some rows and not others, as once, few, many or a class when expanded.

TRBJ2-7	NA	many	TRBV9	TGTGCCAGCAGCGTAGGGGCCACTGGCGAGCAGTACTTC	CASSVGATGEQYF
TRBJ2-2	NA	many	TRBV19	TGTGCCAGTGGGGTGATAGGAGTGAATGCGAACACCGGGGAGCTGTTTTTT	CASGVIGVNANTGELFF
TRBJ2-1	NA	many	TRBV13	TGTGCCAGCAGCTTGGGACAACTGGAGCACAATGAGCAGTTCTTC	CASSLGQLEHNEQFF
TRBJ2-2	TRBD1	many	TRBV7-9	TGTGCCAGCAGCCGACAGGGGATCGCCGGGGAGCTGTTTTTT	CASSRQGIAGELFF
TRBJ2-2	NA	many	TRBV20-1	TGCAGTGCCCGGGACGTTGACGGGGAGCTGTTTTTT	CSARDVDGELFF
TRBJ2-3	TRBD1	many	TRBV5-1	TGCGCCAGCAGCTACAGGGGAGATACGCAGTATTTT	CASSYRGDTQYF
TRBJ2-1	NA	NA	TRBV28	TGTGCCAGCATATTAGGTGGGGGATCCTACAATGAGCAGTTCTTC	CASILGGGSYNEQFF
TRBJ2-7	TRBD1	many	TRBV10-2	TGCGCCAGCAGTGAGCTGGGGACAGGGGACTACGAGCAGTACTTC	CASSELGTGDYEQYF
TRBJ2-3	NA	many	TRBV6-1	TGTGCCAGCAGTGAAGACGCCTCCCGGGTTAAAGATACGCAGTATTTT	CASSEDASRVKDTQYF
TRBJ1-6	NA	NA	TRBV3-1	TGTGCCAGCAGCCAATTCGGCGGCAGGGGCTATAATTCACCCCTCCACTTT	CASSQFGGRGYNSPLHF
TRBJ1-5	NA	many	TRBV7-9	TGTGCCAGCAGCTTGGGACTTAGTCAGCCCCAGCATTTT	CASSLGLSQPQHF
TRBJ2-1	NA	NA	TRBV11-3	TGTGCCAGCAGCTTACCGGGATTGCTCAATGAGCAGTTCTTC	CASSLPGLLNEQFF
TRBJ2-1	TRBD1	NA	TRBV5-1	TGCGCCAGCAGCTTGACAGGACAGGGGTACAATGAGCAGTTCTTC	CASSLTGQGYNEQFF
TRBJ2-7	TRBD2	many	TRBV28	TGTGCCAGCAGTTTTGCCGCAGGACTAGCGGGAGAGCCAACCTACGAGCAGTACTTC	CASSFAAGLAGEPTYEQYF
TRBJ2-7	TRBD2	many	TRBV3-1	TGTGCCAGCAGCCGAGGGACTAGCGGGGACTACGAGCAGTACTTC	CASSRGTSGDYEQYF
TRBJ2-3	NA	many	TRBV3-1	TGTGCCAGCAGCCACACAGATACGCAGTATTTT	CASSHTDTQYF
TRBJ1-1	NA	NA	TRBV28	TGTGCCAGCAGTCCACCGCTTATGCTGGGGACTGAAGCTTTCTTT	CASSPPLMLGTEAFF
TRBJ2-3	NA	NA	TRBV28	TGTGCCAGCCCCCCGTCAGACGGGGGTGGCACAGATACGCAGTATTTT	CASPPSDGGGTDTQYF
TRBJ2-1	TRBD2	many	TRBV20-1	TGCAGTGCTAGAGATCTTACGGGACTAGCGGCCAATGAGCAGTTCTTC	CSARDLTGLAANEQFF
TRBJ1-5	NA	NA	TRBV28	TGTGCCAGCAGTTACCTGGGGCCCCAGCATTTT	CASSYLGPQHF
TRBJ2-7	NA	many	TRBV6-6	TGTGCCAGCAGTTACTCGCATCCCGGCTACGAGCAGTACTTC	CASSYSHPGYEQYF
TRBJ2-6	NA	many	TRBV6-2/TRBV6-3	TGTGCCAGCAAAACAGGGTTTACTGGGGCCAACGTCCTGACTTTC	CASKTGFTGANVLTF
TRBJ1-5	NA	many	TRBV12-3/TRBV12-4	TGTGCCAGCAGCCTAGTCGGGGGGAATCAGCCCCAGCATTTT	CASSLVGGNQPQHF
TRBJ2-1	TRBD2	many	TRBV20-1	TGCAGTGCGGGAGGGGGACTAGCGGGATTGCGAAATGAGCAGTTCTTC	CSAGGGLAGLRNEQFF
TRBJ2-5	TRBD2	few	TRBV28	TGTGCCAGCAGCCCCCCGGGACTAGCGGGAATAGTAGGGGAGACCCAGTACTTC	CASSPPGLAGIVGETQYF
TRBJ1-2	TRBD1	many	TRBV11-2	TGTGCCAGCAGCTTAGGACAGGGGTATGGCTACACCTTC	CASSLGQGYGYTF
TRBJ2-3	NA	NA	TRBV7-6	TGTGCCAGCAGCTTAGCTCTCCGTAGCACAGATACGCAGTATTTT	CASSLALRSTDTQYF
TRBJ2-4	TRBD1	many	TRBV19	TGTGCCAGTAGTCTAAAACAGGGGATAAACATTCAGTACTTC	CASSLKQGINIQYF
TRBJ1-6	NA	many	TRBV28	TGTGCCAGCAGCCCAGCGAGCTCCTATAATTCACCCCTCCACTTT	CASSPASSYNSPLHF
TRBJ2-4	NA	NA	TRBV2	TGTGCCAGCAGTGAACAGGGAGCCAAAAACATTCAGTACTTC	CASSEQGAKNIQYF
TRBJ2-3	TRBD2	NA	TRBV4-3	TGCGCCAGCAGCCCCCCCGGGAGGACAGATACGCAGTATTTT	CASSPPGRTDTQYF
TRBJ1-2	NA	NA	TRBV2	TGTGCCAGCAGTCTGGCGGGCGGAGGAGGCTACACCTTC	CASSLAGGGGYTF
TRBJ1-6	NA	few	TRBV11-2	TGTGCCAGCAGCTTAGAAGCGGGGGGCTGGAGGAATTCACCCCTCCACTTT	CASSLEAGGWRNSPLHF
TRBJ2-2	NA	many	TRBV6-2/TRBV6-3	TGTGCCAGCTCCCTGGCCCCCGGGGAGCTGTTTTTT	CASSLAPGELFF
TRBJ2-3	TRBD2	many	TRBV11-2	TGTGCCAGCAGCTTAGTAGCGGGAAAAGATACGCAGTATTTT	CASSLVAGKDTQYF
TRBJ1-2	TRBD1	many	TRBV6-2/TRBV6-3	TGTGCCAGCAGTCAAGAAACAGGGGGAACTTATGGCTACACCTTC	CASSQETGGTYGYTF
TRBJ1-5	NA	many	TRBV20-1	TGCAGTGCTAAGGACAGCTTCAATCAGCCCCAGCATTTT	CSAKDSFNQPQHF